This TCR beta chain was captured in a study of cytomegalovirus exposure and HLA in healthy donors. Study context: For the approximately 430 genotyped donors, over 80% fell within the Caucasian-associated ancestry cluster.

On this clone: Its matching antigen is unknown.

PCR employed 60 Vbeta and 13 Jbeta primers. Measured with immunoSEQ multiplex PCR; TCRdb has only the in-frame clones, and not every one. The ten most abundant clones cover roughly 2.6% of a sample with under 150,000 clones. Study-level results: Apart from CMV serostatus, no immune exposure information was available.

This CDR3 has 15 amino acids. J was trimmed by 9 bases and V by 3 bases; bases with no gene match: 10. Germline values: CDR1 KGHSH, CDR2 LQKENI. The specimen was PBMCs. The clonotype originates from a man in his forties in good health and CMV-seronegative. This chain joins TRBV18 and TRBJ2-7; 11 bases agree with TRBD1. CDR3 sequence reads: CASSPNTGQGAGQYF. The CDR3 region has the DNA TGTGCCAGCTCACCGAATACAGGACAGGGGGCCGGGCAGTACTTC. The variable domain in full, completed from reference TRBV18 and TRBJ2-7, reads NAGVMQNPRHLVRRRGQEARLRCSPMKGHSHVYWYRQLPEEGLKFMVYLQKENIIDESGMPKERFSAEFPKEGPSILRIQQVVRGDSAAYFCASSPNTGQGAGQYFGPGTRLTVT.